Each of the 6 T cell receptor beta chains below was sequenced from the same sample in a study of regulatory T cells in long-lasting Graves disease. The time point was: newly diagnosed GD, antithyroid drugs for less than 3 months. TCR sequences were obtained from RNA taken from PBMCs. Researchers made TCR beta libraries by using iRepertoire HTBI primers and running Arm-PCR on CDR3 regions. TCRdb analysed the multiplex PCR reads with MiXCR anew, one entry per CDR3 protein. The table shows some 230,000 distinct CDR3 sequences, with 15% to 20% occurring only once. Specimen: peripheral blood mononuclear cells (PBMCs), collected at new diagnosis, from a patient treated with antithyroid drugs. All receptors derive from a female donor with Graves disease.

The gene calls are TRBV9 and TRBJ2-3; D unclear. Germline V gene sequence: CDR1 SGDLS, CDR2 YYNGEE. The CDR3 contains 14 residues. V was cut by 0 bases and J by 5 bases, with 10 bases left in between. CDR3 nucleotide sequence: TGTGCCAGCAGCGTAGGTCGGCCGCAAGATACGCAGTATTTT. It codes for CASSVGRPQDTQYF. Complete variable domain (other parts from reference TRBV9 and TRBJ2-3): DSGVTQTPKHLITATGQRVTLRCSPRSGDLSVYWYQQSLDQGLQFLIQYYNGEERAKGNILERFSAQQFPDLHSELNLSSLELGDSALYFCASSVGRPQDTQYFGPGTRLTVL.

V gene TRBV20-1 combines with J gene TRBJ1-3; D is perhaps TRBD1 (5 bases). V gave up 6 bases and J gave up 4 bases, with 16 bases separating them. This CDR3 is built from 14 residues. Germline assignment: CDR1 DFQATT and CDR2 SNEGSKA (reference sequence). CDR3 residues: CSASPTVSGNTIYF. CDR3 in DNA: TGCAGTGCGAGCCCGACAGTGAGCGGAAACACCATATATTTT.

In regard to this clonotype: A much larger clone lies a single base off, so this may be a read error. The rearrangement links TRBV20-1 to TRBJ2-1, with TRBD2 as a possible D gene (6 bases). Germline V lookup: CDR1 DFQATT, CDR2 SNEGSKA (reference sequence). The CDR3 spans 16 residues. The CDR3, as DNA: TGCAGTGCTAGAGATGGACTACTCCTATCCTACAATAAGCAGTTCTTC. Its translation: CSARDGLLLSYNKQFF.

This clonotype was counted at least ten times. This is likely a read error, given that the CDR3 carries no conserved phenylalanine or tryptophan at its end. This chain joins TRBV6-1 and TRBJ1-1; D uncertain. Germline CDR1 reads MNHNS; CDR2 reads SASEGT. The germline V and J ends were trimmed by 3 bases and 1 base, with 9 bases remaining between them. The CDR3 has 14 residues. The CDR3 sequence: CASSETPKNTEAFL. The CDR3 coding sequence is TGTGCCAGCAGTGAGACGCCCAAGAACACTGAAGCTTTCCTT.

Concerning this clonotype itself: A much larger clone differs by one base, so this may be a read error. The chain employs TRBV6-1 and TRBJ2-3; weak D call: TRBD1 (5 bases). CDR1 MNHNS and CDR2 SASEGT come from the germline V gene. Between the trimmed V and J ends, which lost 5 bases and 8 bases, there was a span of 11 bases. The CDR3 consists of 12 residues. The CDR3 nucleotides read TGTGCCAGCAGTCGATCTAGGGGTACGCAGTATTTT. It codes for CASSRSRGTQYF.

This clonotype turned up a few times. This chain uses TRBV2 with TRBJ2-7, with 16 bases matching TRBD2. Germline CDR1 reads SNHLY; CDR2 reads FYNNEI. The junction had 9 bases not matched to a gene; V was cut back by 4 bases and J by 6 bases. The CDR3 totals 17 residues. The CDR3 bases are TGTGCCAGCAGTGCGGGACTAGCGGGAGGGCCCTGGGGCGAGCAGTACTTC. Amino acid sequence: CASSAGLAGGPWGEQYF.